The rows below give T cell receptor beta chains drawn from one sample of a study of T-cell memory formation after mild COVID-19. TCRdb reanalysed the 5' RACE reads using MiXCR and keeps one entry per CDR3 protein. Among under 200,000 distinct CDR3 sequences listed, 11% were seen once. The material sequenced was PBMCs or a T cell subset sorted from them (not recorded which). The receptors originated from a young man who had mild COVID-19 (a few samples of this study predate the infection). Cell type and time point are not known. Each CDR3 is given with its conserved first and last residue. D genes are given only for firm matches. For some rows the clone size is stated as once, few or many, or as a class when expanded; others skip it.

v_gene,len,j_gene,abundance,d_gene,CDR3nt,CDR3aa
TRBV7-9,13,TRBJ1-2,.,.,TGTGCCAGCAGCTTGGAGGGAGAGAGTGGCTACACCTTC,CASSLEGESGYTF
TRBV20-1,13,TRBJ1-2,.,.,TGCAGTGCTAGTTGGGGTAGGGTTGGTGGCTACACCTTC,CSASWGRVGGYTF
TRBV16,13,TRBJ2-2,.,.,TGTGCCAGCAGCCAAAGGAGGGACGGGGAGCTGTTTTTT,CASSQRRDGELFF
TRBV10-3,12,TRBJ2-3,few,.,TGTGCCATCAGTGAGTCCACAGATACGCAGTATTTT,CAISESTDTQYF
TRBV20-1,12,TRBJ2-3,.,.,TGCAGGGCCCCAGCTTTGGGAGATACGCAGTATTTT,CRAPALGDTQYF
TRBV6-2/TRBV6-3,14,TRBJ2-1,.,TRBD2,TGTGCCAGCAGCCAGCGGGGGGGCCACAATGAGCAGTTCTTC,CASSQRGGHNEQFF
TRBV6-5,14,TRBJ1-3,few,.,TGTGCCAGCACCAAGGCCTCTTCAGGAAACACCATATATTTT,CASTKASSGNTIYF
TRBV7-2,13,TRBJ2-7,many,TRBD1,TGTGCCAGCAGCGGTGGGACAGCCTACGAGCAGTACTTC,CASSGGTAYEQYF
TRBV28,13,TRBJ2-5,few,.,TGTGCCAGCAGTTTAGTGCACCGGGAGACCCAGTACTTC,CASSLVHRETQYF
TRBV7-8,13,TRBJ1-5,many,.,TGTGCCAGCAGCTTAAGGGGGAATCAGCCCCAGCATTTT,CASSLRGNQPQHF
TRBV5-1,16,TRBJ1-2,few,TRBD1,TGCGCCAGCAGCCCCTCGGGACAGGGATGGAGCGATGGCTACACCTTC,CASSPSGQGWSDGYTF
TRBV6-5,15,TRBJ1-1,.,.,TGTGCCAGCTCCGAAGGAGTTAAGGGGAACACTGAAGCTTTCTTT,CASSEGVKGNTEAFF
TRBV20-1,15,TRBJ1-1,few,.,TGCAGTGCTAGAAACCCCCGCGCGGGGAACACTGAAGCTTTCTTT,CSARNPRAGNTEAFF
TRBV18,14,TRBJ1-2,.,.,TGTGCCAGCTCACCACCGGCCACAAAGGATGGCTACACCTTC,CASSPPATKDGYTF
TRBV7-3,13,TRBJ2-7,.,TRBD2,TGTGCCAGCAGCTTCCTAGCGGGTTACGAGCAGTACTTC,CASSFLAGYEQYF
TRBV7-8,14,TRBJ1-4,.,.,TGTGCCAGCAGCTCCAGGGGATCTAATGAAAAACTGTTTTTT,CASSSRGSNEKLFF
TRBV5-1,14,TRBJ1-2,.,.,TGCGCCAGCAGTACTGAGGGTGACACCTATGGCTACACCTTC,CASSTEGDTYGYTF
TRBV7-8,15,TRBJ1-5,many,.,TGTGCCAGCAGCTCCTACGACCCCGGGAATCAGCCCCAGCATTTT,CASSSYDPGNQPQHF
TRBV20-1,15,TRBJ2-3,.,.,TGCAGTGCTAGCCGGGACATTCCTAGCACAGATACGCAGTATTTT,CSASRDIPSTDTQYF
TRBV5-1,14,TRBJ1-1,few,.,TGCGCCAGCAGCCTCTACATGGGGGGCACTGAAGCTTTCTTT,CASSLYMGGTEAFF
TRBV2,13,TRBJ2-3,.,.,TGTGCCAGCAGTGAGGTTGTTGCAGATACGCAGTATTTT,CASSEVVADTQYF
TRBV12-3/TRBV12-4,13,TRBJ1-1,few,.,TGTGCCAGCAGGGCGGGGGGGAACACTGAAGCTTTCTTT,CASRAGGNTEAFF
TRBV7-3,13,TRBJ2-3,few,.,TGTGCCAGCAGCTTAGGGGGTCAAGATACGCAGTATTTT,CASSLGGQDTQYF
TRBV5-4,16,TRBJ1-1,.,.,TGTGCCAGCACCCTTTCTCCGCGGGGGGGAGACACTGAAGCTTTCTTT,CASTLSPRGGDTEAFF
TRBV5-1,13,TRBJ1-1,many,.,TGCGCCAGCAGAGGACAGATGAACACTGAAGCTTTCTTT,CASRGQMNTEAFF
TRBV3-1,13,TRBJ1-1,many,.,TGTGCCAGCAGCCAGGGGGTGGGCACTGAAGCTTTCTTT,CASSQGVGTEAFF
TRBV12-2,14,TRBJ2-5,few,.,TGTGCAAGTCGCTTAGGGTCCTCCCAAGAGACCCAGTACTTC,CASRLGSSQETQYF
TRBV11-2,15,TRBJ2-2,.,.,TGTGCCAGCAGCTCAGTGACTTCTAGCGCCGGGGAGCTGTTTTTT,CASSSVTSSAGELFF
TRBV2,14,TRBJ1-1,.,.,TGTGCCAGCAGGGTTAGGGGGAAGGACACTGAAGCTTTCTTT,CASRVRGKDTEAFF
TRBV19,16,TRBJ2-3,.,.,TGTGCCAGTAGCCCACTAAAGATCGAGGCTCCAGATACGCAGTATTTT,CASSPLKIEAPDTQYF
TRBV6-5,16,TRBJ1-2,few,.,TGTGCCAGCAGTTACTCGATAGGCGGACCCATTGTAGACTACACCTTC,CASSYSIGGPIVDYTF
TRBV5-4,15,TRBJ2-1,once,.,TGTGCCAGCAGCATGACTACCTCCTCTTCGCATGAGCAGTTCTTC,CASSMTTSSSHEQFF
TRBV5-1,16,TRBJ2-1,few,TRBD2,TGCGCCAGCGGATATCCAAGCGGGGGGACCTACAATGAGCAGTTCTTC,CASGYPSGGTYNEQFF
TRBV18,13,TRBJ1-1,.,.,TGTGCCACCCTGGGTTCGGTGGGTACTGAAGCTTTCTTT,CATLGSVGTEAFF
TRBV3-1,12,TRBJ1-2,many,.,TGTGCCAGCAGCCTGGGGACGTATGGCTACACCTTC,CASSLGTYGYTF
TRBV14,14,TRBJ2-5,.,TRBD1,TGTGCCAGCAGCCCCTGGACAGGGCGGGAGACCCAGTACTTC,CASSPWTGRETQYF
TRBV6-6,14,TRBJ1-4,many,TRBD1,TGTGCCAGCAGACAGGGGCTAACGAATGAAAAACTGTTTTTT,CASRQGLTNEKLFF
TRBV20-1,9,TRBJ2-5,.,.,TGCAGTGCTAGGGGGACCCAGTACTTC,CSARGTQYF
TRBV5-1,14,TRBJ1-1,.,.,TGCGCCAGCAGCTTGGACCCTCGATACACTGAAGCTTTCTTT,CASSLDPRYTEAFF
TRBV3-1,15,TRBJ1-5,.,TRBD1,TGTGCCAGCAGCCAAGCCTCAGGGGGCGATCAGCCCCAGCATTTT,CASSQASGGDQPQHF
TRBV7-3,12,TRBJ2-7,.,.,TGTGCCAGCAGCCTTGGGTGGGACGAGCAGTACTTC,CASSLGWDEQYF
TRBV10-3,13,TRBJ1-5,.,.,TGTGCCACCAGGGACACCCGGGATCAGCCCCAGCATTTT,CATRDTRDQPQHF
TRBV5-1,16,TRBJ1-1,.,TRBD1,TGCGCCAGCAGCCGCCCGGACAGGGGGATTAACACTGAAGCTTTCTTT,CASSRPDRGINTEAFF
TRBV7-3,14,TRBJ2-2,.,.,TGTGCCAGCAGCTCAAGTGGGGGTCACGGGGAGCTGTTTTTT,CASSSSGGHGELFF
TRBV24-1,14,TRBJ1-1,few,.,TGTGCCACCAGTGATTTTGAGGCAGGGGACGAGGCTTTCTTT,CATSDFEAGDEAFF
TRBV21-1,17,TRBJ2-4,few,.,TGTGCCAGCAGCAGGACCGGGACAGAGGCAGCCAAAAACATTCAGTACTTC,CASSRTGTEAAKNIQYF
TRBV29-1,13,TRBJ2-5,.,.,TGCAGCGTTCGGGGATTCTACCAAGAGACCCAGTACTTC,CSVRGFYQETQYF